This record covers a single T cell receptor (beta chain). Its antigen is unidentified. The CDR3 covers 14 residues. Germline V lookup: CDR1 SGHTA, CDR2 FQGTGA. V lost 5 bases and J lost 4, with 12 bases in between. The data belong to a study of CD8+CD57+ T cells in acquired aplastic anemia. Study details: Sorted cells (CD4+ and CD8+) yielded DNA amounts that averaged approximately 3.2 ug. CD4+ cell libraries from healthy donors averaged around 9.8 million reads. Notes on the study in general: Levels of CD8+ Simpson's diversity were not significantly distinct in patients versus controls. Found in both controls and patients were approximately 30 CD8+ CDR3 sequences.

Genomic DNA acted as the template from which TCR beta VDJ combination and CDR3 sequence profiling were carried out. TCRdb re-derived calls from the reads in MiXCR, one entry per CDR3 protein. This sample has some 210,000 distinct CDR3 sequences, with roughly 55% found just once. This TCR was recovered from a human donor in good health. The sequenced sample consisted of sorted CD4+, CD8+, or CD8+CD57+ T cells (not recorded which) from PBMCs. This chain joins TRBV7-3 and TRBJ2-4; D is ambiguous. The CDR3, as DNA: TGTGCCAGCAGCAACAGACCACCTAAAAACATTCAGTACTTC. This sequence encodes CASSNRPPKNIQYF.